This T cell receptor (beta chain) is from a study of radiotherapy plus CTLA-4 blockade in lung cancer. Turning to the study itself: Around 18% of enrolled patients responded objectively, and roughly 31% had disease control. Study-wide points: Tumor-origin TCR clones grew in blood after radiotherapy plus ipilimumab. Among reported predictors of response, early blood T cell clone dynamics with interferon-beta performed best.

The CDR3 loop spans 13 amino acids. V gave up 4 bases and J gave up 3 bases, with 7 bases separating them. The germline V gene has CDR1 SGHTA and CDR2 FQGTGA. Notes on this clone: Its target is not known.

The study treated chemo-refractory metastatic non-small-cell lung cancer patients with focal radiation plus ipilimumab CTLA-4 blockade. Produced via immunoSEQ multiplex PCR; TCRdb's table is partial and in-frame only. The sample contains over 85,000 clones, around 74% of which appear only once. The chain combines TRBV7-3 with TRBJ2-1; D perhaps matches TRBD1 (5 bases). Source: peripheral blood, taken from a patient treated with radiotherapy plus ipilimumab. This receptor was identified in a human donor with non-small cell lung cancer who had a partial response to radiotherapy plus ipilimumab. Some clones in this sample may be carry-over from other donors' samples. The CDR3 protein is CASSSDSYNEQFF. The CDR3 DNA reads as TGTGCCAGCAGCTCCGACAGCTACAATGAGCAGTTCTTC.